What follows is one T cell receptor (beta chain) and its context. What antigen it recognizes has not been identified. Qualities for individual bases were not recorded, and no much larger clone is one base off. Instrument used: Illumina HiSeq 1500. Through fastp at Q25 and MiXCR, TCRdb rebuilt clones from the public reads, retaining in-frame beta chains. CDR3 protein sequences are deduplicated, and each keeps its most common genes and DNA. This sample comprises around 340,000 distinct CDR3 sequences, just under 30% of them detected only once. 15% to 20% of the sample is taken by the ten largest. This entry comes from a study of T cell repertoires in cytomegalovirus infection (dated by TCRdb to the late 2010s). Looking at the study overall: Alongside well-studied HLA-B-restricted epitopes, the peptide stimulations were aimed at recently identified HLA-C-restricted CMV epitopes, whose presentation resists viral immunomodulation. The HLA type of each donor mattered for the analysis, because public TCR beta signatures pointed to carriage of CMV infection along with the matching HLA type. The research as a whole found: In both this cohort and an independent roughly 400-donor cohort, the cumulative frequency of public TCR beta family members distinguished carriers of CMV infection plus the relevant HLA type. In the ex vivo response, HLA-C-restricted CMV-specific TCR beta clonotypes were dominant, and in two of eight donors the single most frequent clonotype came from this HLA-C-restricted group.

The CDR3 goes from the cysteine to the phenylalanine over 14 residues. Only CDR3 DNA remains: 42 bases, in frame from the first base. V sheds 6 bases and J sheds 7 bases, leaving 16 bases between their ends. The label giving this sample's treatment or condition can be read as: in vitro stimulation with specific CMV peptide epitopes to enrich CMV-specific T cells. The source material was cultured PBMCs, sampled from culture after CMV antigen stimulation. The sequence joins TRBV12-3 or TRBV12-4 to TRBJ1-5, with TRBD1 perhaps the D gene, on 5 matching bases. The TCR originated in a human donor in good health (CMV status not recorded). Some clones in this sample may be carry-over from other donors' samples. The nucleotides read TGTGCCAGCAGGCCGGGACTGCTCGCCCAGCCCCAGCATTTT. Protein translation: CASRPGLLAQPQHF.